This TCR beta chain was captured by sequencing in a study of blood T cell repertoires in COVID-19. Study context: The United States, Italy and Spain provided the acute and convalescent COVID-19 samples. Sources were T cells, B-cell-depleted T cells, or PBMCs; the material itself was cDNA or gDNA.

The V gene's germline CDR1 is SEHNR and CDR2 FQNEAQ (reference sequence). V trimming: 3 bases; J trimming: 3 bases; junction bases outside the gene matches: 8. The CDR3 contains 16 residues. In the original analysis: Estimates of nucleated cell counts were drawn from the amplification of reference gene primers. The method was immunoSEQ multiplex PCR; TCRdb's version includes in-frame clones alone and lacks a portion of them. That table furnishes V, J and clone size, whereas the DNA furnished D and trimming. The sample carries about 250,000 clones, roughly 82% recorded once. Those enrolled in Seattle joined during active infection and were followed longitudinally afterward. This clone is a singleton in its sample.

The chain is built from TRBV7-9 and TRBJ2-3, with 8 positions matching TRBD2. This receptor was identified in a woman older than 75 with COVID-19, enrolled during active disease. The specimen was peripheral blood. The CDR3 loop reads CASSLRAGAGTDTQYF. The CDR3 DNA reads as TGTGCCAGCAGCTTGCGAGCGGGGGCGGGGACAGATACGCAGTATTTT.